This T cell receptor (beta chain) is from a study of OX40 agonist ivuxolimab in advanced cancers. Whole-study context: Patients' therapy was ivuxolimab, an antibody that acts as an agonist of OX40 (CD134).

Sequencing used immunoSEQ multiplex PCR; TCRdb keeps in-frame clones, though not all of them. The profile shows tens of thousands of clones, almost 90% of them singletons. Germline V gene lookup returns CDR1 MNHEY and CDR2 SMNVEV (reference sequence). This CDR3 region has 13 residues. V was cut by 1 base and J by 1 base, with 2 bases left in between. General study results and limits: The average count of expanded clones was higher among CD8+ T cells than among CD4+.

Notes on this clone: No antigen is known for it.

This specimen was CD4+ or CD8+ T cells sorted from blood, taken in a trial of the OX40 agonist ivuxolimab. The chain uses TRBV27 and TRBJ2-4; D is unclear. The clonotype originates from an adult with an advanced solid tumor such as melanoma, head and neck, liver or kidney cancer. The DNA of the CDR3 is TGTGCCAGCAGTTTATGGGCCAAAAACATTCAGTACTTC. This codes for CASSLWAKNIQYF.